The 28 T cell receptor beta chains presented below share a single source sample, sequenced in a study of T cell responses to AZD1222 COVID-19 vaccine. TCRdb's table, derived via immunoSEQ multiplex PCR, lists solely in-frame clones and lacks some. Of 110,000 to 150,000 clones in the sample, more than 75% are singletons; the top ten hold about 3.1%. Material: peripheral blood, obtained 28 days after the second AZD1222 dose. The receptors stem from an adult who received the AZD1222 COVID-19 vaccine.

The chain has TRBV5-8 and TRBJ2-7; 7 nucleotides agree with TRBD1. This CDR3 has 14 residues. Germline V gives CDR1 SGHTS, CDR2 YDEGEE. V trimming: 4 bases; J trimming: 3 bases; junction bases outside the gene matches: 7. The CDR3 sequence is CASSRGQTIYEQYF. The CDR3 DNA is TGTGCCAGCAGCAGGGGACAGACGATCTACGAGCAGTACTTC. Looking up the rest from reference TRBV5-8 and TRBJ2-7 gives the full variable domain: EAGVTQSPTHLIKTRGQQATLRCSPISGHTSVYWYQQALGLGLQFLLWYDEGEERNRGNFPPRFSGRQFPNYSSELNVNALELEDSALYLCASSRGQTIYEQYFGPGTRLTVT.

V usage is TRBV29-1 and J usage is TRBJ2-3; D possibly corresponds to TRBD1 (6 bases). Per the germline V gene, CDR1 is SQVTM and CDR2 is ANQGSEA. V lost 7 bases to trimming and J lost 6 bases, with 17 bases between them. The CDR3 spans 13 residues. This chain's CDR3 is CSGGLMGSDTQYF. CDR3 sequence (DNA): TGCAGCGGGGGGCTAATGGGGTCCGATACGCAGTATTTT.

The rearrangement joins TRBV7-9 to TRBJ1-4; tentative D call: TRBD1 (5 bases). The CDR3 is made up of 15 amino acids. From germline, CDR1 is SEHNR and CDR2 FQNEAQ (reference sequence). Trimming left V 5 bases short and J 5 bases short, with 15 bases between. CDR3 nucleotide sequence: TGTGCCAGCAGCCCTTGGGGGGGGACGAATGAAAAACTGTTTTTT. This translates into CASSPWGGTNEKLFF.

The chain joins TRBV7-2 to TRBJ2-5; D is undetermined. The CDR3 extends over 14 amino acids. Deletions cut 1 base from V and 5 bases from J, with 11 bases between. CDR1 and CDR2 (germline): SGHTA, FQGNSA. The CDR3 reads CASSLEARRETQYF. Here the CDR3 DNA reads TGTGCCAGCAGCTTAGAGGCTAGACGGGAGACCCAGTACTTC.

The chain uses TRBV29-1 and TRBJ2-3; 7 bases are a match to TRBD1. There are 13 residues in the CDR3. J was trimmed by 1 base and V by 6 bases; bases with no gene match: 4. Germline lookup yields CDR1 SQVTM and CDR2 ANQGSEA. CDR3 DNA sequence: TGCAGCGTCAAAACAGGGGGCACAGATACGCAGTATTTT. Translated: CSVKTGGTDTQYF.

The chain links TRBV18 to TRBJ2-1, with TRBD2 identical over 7 bases. Germline lookup yields CDR1 KGHSH and CDR2 LQKENI. Trimming took 5 bases from V and 6 from J; bases not matched to a gene: 7. CDR3 length: 14 residues. Here the CDR3 DNA reads TGTGCCAGCTCAGGGGCGGGAGTAGGCAATGAGCAGTTCTTC. Translated: CASSGAGVGNEQFF.

In DNA form, the CDR3 reads TGTGCCAGCAGTTACCAGTACAACTATGGCTACACCTTC. It encodes CASSYQYNYGYTF. The chain recombines TRBV6-2 or TRBV6-3 with TRBJ1-2; D is uncertain. Germline V CDR1 and CDR2: MNHEY, SVGEGT. The CDR3 length is 13 residues. The ends were cut back, 2 bases at V and 2 bases at J, with 6 bases in the middle.

V gene TRBV18 combines with J gene TRBJ2-3; D is possibly TRBD1 (6 bases). Germline V gives CDR1 KGHSH, CDR2 LQKENI. The V end was cut by 5 bases, the J end by 1 base, with 13 bases between. This CDR3 contains 15 residues. The CDR3 coding sequence is TGTGCCAGCTCATACGCTCGGACAGGCACAGATACGCAGTATTTT. This gives the protein CASSYARTGTDTQYF. The whole variable domain, remainder taken from reference TRBV18 and TRBJ2-3, is NAGVMQNPRHLVRRRGQEARLRCSPMKGHSHVYWYRQLPEEGLKFMVYLQKENIIDESGMPKERFSAEFPKEGPSILRIQQVVRGDSAAYFCASSYARTGTDTQYFGPGTRLTVL.

The chain employs TRBV30 and TRBJ1-3; 7 positions agree with TRBD1. The CDR3 runs 14 residues. The ends lost 2 bases at V and 11 bases at J; junction bases unmatched: 12. Germline CDR1 reads GTSNPN; CDR2 reads SVGIG (reference sequence). The CDR3 region is CAWSSGQEDRAIYF. The CDR3 DNA reads TGTGCCTGGAGTTCCGGACAGGAGGATAGGGCCATATATTTT.

J is TRBJ1-1 and V is TRBV11-2, with D hard to call. Germline V lookup: CDR1 SGHAT, CDR2 FQNNGV. V lost 2 bases to trimming and J lost 7 bases, with 8 bases between them. The CDR3 spans 12 residues. The CDR3: CASSLRRNEAFF. The CDR3 DNA sequence: TGTGCCAGCAGCTTAAGGAGGAATGAAGCTTTCTTT.

V usage is TRBV5-1 and J usage is TRBJ2-3, with 11 bases fitting TRBD2. V shed 4 bases and J 2 bases; nucleotides not matched to a gene: 9. This CDR3 is built from 17 residues. Germline CDR1 is SGHRS and CDR2 is YFSETQ. The DNA of the CDR3 is TGCGCCAGCAGCCCCCGAAGGACTAGCGGGTTCACAGATACGCAGTATTTT. This sequence encodes CASSPRRTSGFTDTQYF.

This sequence joins TRBV6-5 and TRBJ2-7; D is perhaps TRBD1 or TRBD2 (5 bases each). There are 14 residues in the CDR3. Germline CDR1 MNHEY, CDR2 SVGAGI. The V end was cut by 7 bases, the J end by 6 bases, with 19 bases between. In DNA form, the CDR3 reads TGTGCCAGCACCCAAGGGTTGGGACCCCGCGAGCAGTACTTC. Amino acids: CASTQGLGPREQYF.

The V gene is TRBV28, the J gene TRBJ2-3; possible D gene TRBD1, 6 bases. Deletions cut 0 bases from V and 4 bases from J, with 11 bases between. The CDR3 spans 15 residues. Germline lookup yields CDR1 MDHEN and CDR2 SYDVKM. The CDR3 reads CASSLWQGQADTQYF. The DNA of the CDR3 is TGTGCCAGCAGTTTATGGCAGGGGCAGGCAGATACGCAGTATTTT.

This clone came up once. DNA of the CDR3: TGTGCCAGCAGCCCCGGGACAGGGGTAGGCAATGAGCAGTTCTTC. Amino acid sequence: CASSPGTGVGNEQFF. This chain connects TRBV9 to TRBJ2-1; 10 nucleotides agree with TRBD1. After removal of 4 bases from V and 6 bases from J, the junction contained 7 bases not matched to a gene. The CDR3 runs to 15 residues. Germline V gene sequence: CDR1 SGDLS, CDR2 YYNGEE.

V gene TRBV19 combines with J gene TRBJ2-1; 13 bases are shared with TRBD2. The CDR3 runs 14 residues. The germline V gene encodes CDR1 LNHDA and CDR2 SQIVND (reference sequence). The V and J ends lost 8 bases and 9 bases, in that order; junction bases with no gene match: 7. The CDR3 DNA sequence: TGTGCCAGTGGGACTAGCGGGGCCTATGGTGAGCAGTTCTTC. Translation: CASGTSGAYGEQFF.

The rearrangement joins TRBV28 to TRBJ2-3; 8 nucleotides align to TRBD2. The length of the CDR3 is 12 residues. J gave up 6 bases and V 7 bases, and 3 bases lay outside the gene matches. The germline CDR1 and CDR2 sequences are MDHEN and SYDVKM. CDR3 amino acids: CASNGGRDTQYF. The CDR3 coding sequence is TGTGCCAGCAATGGCGGGAGGGATACGCAGTATTTT.

This chain connects TRBV11-2 to TRBJ2-2, with 7 bases fitting TRBD1. This CDR3 contains 18 residues. Unmatched junction bases numbered 14, after V lost 6 bases and J lost 1 base. Germline CDR1 is SGHAT and CDR2 is FQNNGV. The DNA for the CDR3 is TGTGCCAGCAGTCCCAGGGCCAAACAGGGGCGGAACACCGGGGAGCTGTTTTTT. Protein product: CASSPRAKQGRNTGELFF.

J is TRBJ2-7 and V is TRBV5-1, with 10 bases aligning to TRBD2. J gave up 3 bases and V 1 base, and 7 bases lay outside the gene matches. The germline CDR1 and CDR2 sequences are SGHRS and YFSETQ. The length of the CDR3 is 16 residues. This chain's CDR3 is CASSLKSSGGNYEQYF. The CDR3 DNA is TGCGCCAGCAGCTTGAAATCTAGCGGGGGTAACTACGAGCAGTACTTC.

The chain joins TRBV14 to TRBJ2-7, with a weak D call TRBD2 (5 bases). Germline CDR1 SGHDN, CDR2 FVKESK. The ends were cut back, 1 base at V and 3 bases at J, with 22 bases in the middle. The CDR3 spans 18 residues. For the CDR3, the DNA is TGTGCCAGCAGCCAAGCGAGGGCTCGGACCTATCGGAACTACGAGCAGTACTTC. Translation gives CASSQARARTYRNYEQYF.

A single count supports this clone. This chain connects TRBV6-5 to TRBJ1-1, with D hard to call. The CDR3 is made up of 15 amino acids. CDR1 and CDR2 (germline): MNHEY, SVGAGI. Trimming took 0 bases from V and 0 from J, leaving 8 bases between them. CDR3 nucleotides: TGTGCCAGCAGTTACTCGACGTTATTGAACACTGAAGCTTTCTTT. It encodes CASSYSTLLNTEAFF.

The V gene is TRBV27, the J gene TRBJ1-2; D might be TRBD1 (5 bases). Deletions cut 5 bases from V and 7 bases from J, with 17 bases between. Germline assignment: CDR1 MNHEY and CDR2 SMNVEV (reference sequence). The CDR3 contains 14 residues. The CDR3 DNA follows: TGTGCCAGCAGTCTTCTATCAGGGCGGAGTGGCTACACCTTC. Residues: CASSLLSGRSGYTF.

The chain is built from TRBV3-1 (or the pseudogene TRBV3-2) and TRBJ1-6; D perhaps matches TRBD1 (5 bases). Germline V gene data show CDR1 as LGHDT and CDR2 as YNNKEL (reference sequence). The germline V and J ends were trimmed by 4 bases and 4 bases, with 14 bases remaining between them. This CDR3 region has 16 residues. The CDR3 loop is CASSPPSGRYNSPLHF. CDR3 bases: TGTGCCAGCAGCCCCCCCTCGGGACGATATAATTCACCCCTCCACTTT.

V is TRBV6-1 and J is TRBJ2-3, with D possibly TRBD1 on 6 matching bases. The CDR3 has 13 amino acids. V was cut by 4 bases and J by 5 bases, with 10 bases left in between. The germline V gene encodes CDR1 MNHNS and CDR2 SASEGT. CDR3: CASSAHREDTQYF. The CDR3 DNA sequence: TGTGCCAGCAGTGCCCACAGGGAAGATACGCAGTATTTT.

The rearrangement joins TRBV19 to TRBJ2-1; 11 bases match TRBD2. The CDR3 length is 18 residues. Germline assignment: CDR1 LNHDA and CDR2 SQIVND (reference sequence). The J segment lost 2 bases and the V segment lost 1 base, leaving 7 bases of the junction unmatched. The DNA for the CDR3 is TGTGCCAGTAGTATAGCACGATTTAGCGGGAGGGCCTACAATGAGCAGTTCTTC. Its translation is CASSIARFSGRAYNEQFF.

V is TRBV11-2 and J is TRBJ2-7; D uncertain. The CDR3 sequence is 12 residues long. CDR1 and CDR2 (germline): SGHAT, FQNNGV. Trimming removed 1 base from V and 5 bases from J, with 6 bases in between. As DNA, the CDR3 is TGTGCCAGCAGCTTAGTCCGGCACGAGCAGTACTTC. It specifies CASSLVRHEQYF.

The chain links TRBV11-2 to TRBJ2-1; the D is unclear. The CDR3 sequence is 11 residues long. Germline V gene sequence: CDR1 SGHAT, CDR2 FQNNGV. Trimming cost V 2 bases and J 7 bases, with 3 bases left between them. In DNA, the CDR3 is TGTGCCAGCAGCTTAATGAATGAGCAGTTCTTC. It encodes CASSLMNEQFF. Variable domain in full (rest from reference TRBV11-2 and TRBJ2-1): EAGVAQSPRYKIIEKRQSVAFWCNPISGHATLYWYQQILGQGPKLLIQFQNNGVVDDSQLPKDRFSAERLKGVDSTLKIQPAKLEDSAVYLCASSLMNEQFFGPGTRLTVL.

The genes are TRBV18 and TRBJ1-5, with TRBD1 matching over 9 bases. Unmatched junction bases numbered 9, after V lost 6 bases and J lost 6 bases. This CDR3 has 15 amino acids. Germline CDR1 and CDR2: KGHSH and LQKENI. The CDR3 reads CASSLTGGAGQPQHF. The CDR3 nucleotides are TGTGCCAGCTCGCTAACAGGGGGCGCGGGTCAGCCCCAGCATTTT. Together with reference TRBV18 and TRBJ1-5, the CDR3 gives the full variable domain: NAGVMQNPRHLVRRRGQEARLRCSPMKGHSHVYWYRQLPEEGLKFMVYLQKENIIDESGMPKERFSAEFPKEGPSILRIQQVVRGDSAAYFCASSLTGGAGQPQHFGDGTRLSIL.

This clone has just one count. The chain employs TRBV28 and TRBJ1-2; D might be TRBD1 (6 bases). Germline V gives CDR1 MDHEN, CDR2 SYDVKM. The CDR3 sequence is 13 residues long. With 6 bases removed from V and 5 bases from J, the gap between germline ends came to 13 bases. Here the CDR3 reads CASRDSEGYGYTF. The DNA of the CDR3 is TGTGCCAGCAGGGACAGTGAGGGGTATGGCTACACCTTC.